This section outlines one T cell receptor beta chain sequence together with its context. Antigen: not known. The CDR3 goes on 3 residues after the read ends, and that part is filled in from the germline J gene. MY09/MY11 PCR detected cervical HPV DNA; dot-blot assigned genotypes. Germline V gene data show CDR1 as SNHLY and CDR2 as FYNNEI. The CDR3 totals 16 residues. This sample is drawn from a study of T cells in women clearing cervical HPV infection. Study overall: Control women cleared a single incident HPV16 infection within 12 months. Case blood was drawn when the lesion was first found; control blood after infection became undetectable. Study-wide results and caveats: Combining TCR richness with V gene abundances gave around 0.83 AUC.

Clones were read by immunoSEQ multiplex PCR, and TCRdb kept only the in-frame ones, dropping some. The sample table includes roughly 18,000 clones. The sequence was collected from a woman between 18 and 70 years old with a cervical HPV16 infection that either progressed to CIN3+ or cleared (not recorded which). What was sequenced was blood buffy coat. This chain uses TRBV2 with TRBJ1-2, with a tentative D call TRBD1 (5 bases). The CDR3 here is CASRFGTPRSSYDYTF. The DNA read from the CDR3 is TGTGCCAGCAGGTTCGGGACTCCCAGGAGCTCCTACGAC.